Listed below are T cell receptor beta chains from one sample, sequenced in a study of response to subunit inactivated influenza vaccine. TCRdb reanalysed the RT-PCR reads using MiXCR and keeps one entry per CDR3 protein. The sample holds around 540,000 distinct CDR3 sequences, 12% seen once. Sequencing was performed on PBMCs from blood, taken on the day of vaccination. These receptors came from a man between 50 and 59 years old who received an inactivated influenza vaccine. Both conserved end residues are part of each CDR3. Clone sizes are given selectively: once, few, many, or a class where the clone is expanded.

size: -; V: TRBV5-8; J: TRBJ1-2; CDR3: CASRPTGARGYTF
size: -; V: TRBV4-2; J: TRBJ2-4; CDR3: CASSQEGSAKNIQYF
size: few; V: TRBV20-1; J: TRBJ1-6; CDR3: CSARNPSLSAALHF
size: -; V: TRBV5-1; J: TRBJ2-7; CDR3: CASSLYFYGTAKYEQYF
size: few; V: TRBV3-1; J: TRBJ2-7; CDR3: CASSQGTDLYEQYF
size: many; V: TRBV24-1; J: TRBJ2-1; CDR3: CATSDYMKTSGGYNEQFF
size: few; V: TRBV24-1; J: TRBJ2-5; CDR3: CATSDQKAGDHLSQYF
size: -; V: TRBV4-3; J: TRBJ1-6; CDR3: CASSQGAGTGYSSPLHF
size: few; V: TRBV4-3; J: TRBJ1-3; CDR3: CASSQDYGGSGNTIYF
size: -; V: TRBV2; J: TRBJ2-2; CDR3: CASSEWGQGATGELFF
size: few; V: TRBV28; J: TRBJ1-3; CDR3: CATGRGFPSGNTIYF
size: many; V: TRBV27; J: TRBJ2-1; CDR3: CASKIGTVSYNEQFF
size: many; V: TRBV20-1; J: TRBJ2-3; CDR3: CSARDLAWTSGRDTQYF
size: -; V: TRBV29-1; J: TRBJ1-1; CDR3: CSVDRQGMGTEAFF
size: -; V: TRBV29-1; J: TRBJ2-6; CDR3: CSVESRSTGANVLTF
size: few; V: TRBV5-5; J: TRBJ2-2; CDR3: CASSPRPDRVGGELFF
size: few; V: TRBV2; J: TRBJ2-3; CDR3: CASSDFTDTQYF
size: -; V: TRBV5-8; J: TRBJ2-3; CDR3: CASSLSQTAYTQYF
size: -; V: TRBV29-1; J: TRBJ2-7; CDR3: CSVRTGSFSYEQYF
size: -; V: TRBV7-2; J: TRBJ2-3; CDR3: CASSLRHALTDTQYF
size: few; V: TRBV2; J: TRBJ2-7; CDR3: CASSGVNYEQYF
size: few; V: TRBV27; J: TRBJ1-1; CDR3: CASSFPGGSTEAFF
size: -; V: TRBV29-1; J: TRBJ2-4; CDR3: CSVRPEWDKNIQYF
size: -; V: TRBV12-3/TRBV12-4; J: TRBJ2-2; CDR3: CASRSRYTGELFF
size: -; V: TRBV12-3/TRBV12-4; J: TRBJ1-5; CDR3: CASSLSSRLRDQPQHF
size: -; V: TRBV6-1; J: TRBJ2-7; CDR3: CASTLNVRGGEQYF
size: -; V: TRBV5-1; J: TRBJ2-1; CDR3: CASSWGGRYNEQFF
size: -; V: TRBV15; J: TRBJ2-7; CDR3: CATSRDTRNYEQYF
size: few; V: TRBV5-1; J: TRBJ1-6; CDR3: CASSFMRDSPLHF
size: -; V: TRBV24-1; J: TRBJ2-5; CDR3: CATSDWAGTGQETQYF
size: few; V: TRBV7-9; J: TRBJ1-5; CDR3: CASSSETGAQHF
size: -; V: TRBV12-3/TRBV12-4; J: TRBJ2-1; CDR3: CASREGLHLEFF